A single sample gave rise to the 16 T cell receptor beta chains below, sequenced in a study of neurological immune-mediated disorders. TCRdb reprocessed the 5' RACE reads via MiXCR and lists one record per CDR3 protein. The table lists roughly 60,000 distinct CDR3 sequences, 3.5% to 4.5% of them singletons, with roughly 2.2% in the top ten. Material: PBMCs. The receptors were gathered from a woman aged 45-59 years with multiple sclerosis.

As to this clonotype: One end of the junction varies from germline; a read error may be responsible. The gene calls are TRBV7-9 and TRBJ1-5; D gene uncertain. The CDR3 is made up of 14 amino acids. CDR1 is SEHNR and CDR2 is FQNEAQ in the germline V gene (reference sequence). In DNA form, the CDR3 reads TGTGCCAGCAGCTTAGGAGGACTCAATCAGCCCCAGAATTTT. Protein: CASSLGGLNQPQNF.

The sample holds a few counts of this clonotype. The V call is TRBV7-6, the J call TRBJ2-7; TRBD2 matches at 14 bases. V trimming: 0 bases; J trimming: 2 bases; junction bases outside the gene matches: 9. This CDR3 comprises 19 residues. Germline CDR1 is SGHVS and CDR2 is FNYEAQ. CDR3 sequence: CASSLAPPGLAGDTYEQYF. In nucleotides, the CDR3 is TGTGCCAGCAGCTTAGCTCCCCCGGGACTAGCGGGGGATACCTACGAGCAGTACTTC.

This clonotype was picked up many times. The chain has TRBV7-2 and TRBJ1-5; 9 nucleotides align to TRBD1. The CDR3 loop spans 15 amino acids. Germline CDR1 reads SGHTA; CDR2 reads FQGNSA. V was clipped by 1 base and J by 6 bases; unmatched bases: 4. The CDR3 is CASSLEDRGGQPQHF. The CDR3 DNA follows: TGTGCCAGCAGCTTAGAGGACAGGGGAGGTCAGCCCCAGCATTTT. Full variable domain (remainder filled in from reference TRBV7-2 and TRBJ1-5): GAGVSQSPSNKVTEKGKDVELRCDPISGHTALYWYRQSLGQGLEFLIYFQGNSAPDKSGLPSDRFSAERTGGSVSTLTIQRTQQEDSAVYLCASSLEDRGGQPQHFGDGTRLSIL.

There are many counts of this clonotype. This chain uses TRBV5-1 with TRBJ1-1; the D gene is possibly TRBD1 (6 bases). The germline V and J ends were trimmed by 1 base and 1 base, with 8 bases remaining between them. The CDR3 sequence is 14 residues long. Germline V lookup: CDR1 SGHRS, CDR2 YFSETQ. CDR3 DNA sequence: TGCGCCAGCAGCTTGTCAGGGGCGAACACTGAAGCTTTCTTT. As protein: CASSLSGANTEAFF.

This clonotype was seen ten or more times. J is TRBJ2-1 and V is TRBV7-9, with 10 bases aligning to TRBD2. The CDR3 has 14 amino acids. V dropped 1 base and J dropped 10; count of bases not matched to a gene: 4. Germline assignment: CDR1 SEHNR and CDR2 FQNEAQ (reference sequence). The CDR3 DNA sequence: TGTGCCAGCAGCTTAGGCCTAGCGGGAGTGGAGCAGTTCTTC. Its translation: CASSLGLAGVEQFF.

In its sample, this clonotype was seen many times. The chain recombines TRBV25-1 with TRBJ2-7; 7 bases fit TRBD2. Per the germline V gene, CDR1 is MGHDK and CDR2 is SYGVNS. Germline trimming cut 3 bases from V and 1 base from J; bases unmatched to any gene: 6. CDR3 length equals 15 residues. CDR3 amino acids: CASSEDVSGSYEQYF. In nucleotides, the CDR3 is TGTGCCAGCAGTGAGGATGTTAGCGGGTCCTACGAGCAGTACTTC.

This clonotype was seen many times. V is TRBV5-1 and J is TRBJ2-1, with 13 nucleotides matching TRBD2. The CDR3 loop spans 15 amino acids. Trimming cost V 1 base and J 8 bases; bases outside gene matches: 3. Germline V lookup: CDR1 SGHRS, CDR2 YFSETQ. The CDR3 sequence is CASSLRTSGSDEQFF. The DNA for the CDR3 is TGCGCCAGCAGCTTGCGGACTAGCGGGAGTGATGAGCAGTTCTTC.

This clonotype came up many times. The chain couples TRBV7-6 to TRBJ2-7; 10 nucleotides match TRBD1. Trimming removed 5 bases from V and 7 bases from J; junction bases left unmatched: 5. CDR1 is SGHVS and CDR2 is FNYEAQ in the germline V gene. CDR3 length equals 13 residues. CDR3 protein: CASSPDRGREQYF. The DNA of the CDR3 is TGTGCCAGCAGCCCCGACAGGGGGCGAGAGCAGTACTTC. Supplemented by reference TRBV7-6 and TRBJ2-7, the full variable domain reads GAGVSQSPRYKVTKRGQDVALRCDPISGHVSLYWYRQALGQGPEFLTYFNYEAQQDKSGLPNDRFSAERPEGSISTLTIQRTEQRDSAMYRCASSPDRGREQYFGPGTRLTVT.

This clonotype was observed a few times. The V call is TRBV6-5, the J call TRBJ2-7; the D gene is possibly TRBD2 (7 bases). The CDR3 consists of 13 residues. Germline CDR1 reads MNHEY; CDR2 reads SVGAGI. The ends were cut back, 6 bases at V and 7 bases at J, with 16 bases in the middle. The CDR3 loop reads CASSSRGAGEQYF. The CDR3 DNA is TGTGCCAGCAGCTCCCGGGGGGCTGGGGAGCAGTACTTC.

This chain uses TRBV10-3 with TRBJ2-1; D call uncertain. The ends were cut back, 2 bases at V and 0 bases at J, with 11 bases in the middle. The CDR3 runs 16 residues. Germline loops: CDR1 ENHRY, CDR2 SYGVKD. CDR3 amino acids: CAISESDLRSYNEQFF. CDR3 nucleotide sequence: TGTGCCATCAGTGAGAGCGACCTTCGCTCCTACAATGAGCAGTTCTTC.

This clonotype has at least ten counts. The chain has TRBV7-2 and TRBJ2-2, with 9 nucleotides matching TRBD2. Trimming removed 3 bases from V and 1 base from J; junction bases left unmatched: 0. Germline CDR1 reads SGHTA; CDR2 reads FQGNSA. The CDR3 length is 15 residues. The CDR3 sequence: CASSLTSGNTGELFF. The CDR3 DNA follows: TGTGCCAGCAGCTTGACTAGCGGGAACACCGGGGAGCTGTTTTTT.

This clonotype was seen at least ten times. The rearrangement links TRBV4-3 to TRBJ1-6; D is uncertain. This CDR3 is 15 amino acids long. Germline assignment: CDR1 LGHNA and CDR2 YSLEER. The ends were cut back, 1 base at V and 6 bases at J, with 10 bases in the middle. CDR3 bases: TGCGCCAGCAGCCAAGTAGGCCAGTTTAATTCACCCCTCCACTTT. Its translation: CASSQVGQFNSPLHF.

This clonotype was counted many times. The rearrangement uses TRBV6-2 or TRBV6-3 and TRBJ1-5; TRBD1 aligns across 9 bases. With V trimmed by 6 bases and J by 4 bases, 7 bases remained unmatched. This CDR3 region has 15 residues. Germline values: CDR1 MNHEY, CDR2 SVGEGT. CDR3 region: CASSKGQGRNQPQHF. The CDR3 DNA reads as TGTGCCAGCAGCAAGGGACAGGGTCGTAATCAGCCCCAGCATTTT.

This clonotype showed up many times. V gene TRBV3-1 combines with J gene TRBJ2-5; D is undetermined. The CDR3 covers 14 residues. Per the germline V gene, CDR1 is LGHDT and CDR2 is YNNKEL (reference sequence). The V gene lost 3 bases and the J gene lost 1 base, with 9 bases spanning the gap. The CDR3, as DNA: TGTGCCAGCAGCCAGAGCGAGACCCAAGAGACCCAGTACTTC. Its protein product is CASSQSETQETQYF.

Ten or more counts support this clonotype. The V call is TRBV5-1, the J call TRBJ1-2, with D unresolved. The germline V gene encodes CDR1 SGHRS and CDR2 YFSETQ. The length of the CDR3 is 12 residues. Deletions cut 4 bases from V and 1 base from J, with 5 bases between. The CDR3: CASSLNNYGYTF. The CDR3 coding sequence is TGCGCCAGCAGCCTTAATAACTATGGCTACACCTTC.

This clonotype was observed at least ten times. Germline and junction disagree at one end, which may indicate a read error. This chain uses TRBV20-1 with TRBJ2-2; weak D call: TRBD2 (6 bases). This CDR3 is 14 amino acids long. From germline, CDR1 is DFQATT and CDR2 SNEGSKA (reference sequence). In nucleotides, the CDR3 is TGCAGTGCAAGAGGGCAGGGAGGCACCGGGGAGCTGTTTTTT. Protein product: CSARGQGGTGELFF.